This T cell receptor (beta chain) was profiled in a study of tumor and adjacent non-tumor tissue in lung cancer. The study, taken as a whole, reports: In normal lung, the top 100 clones were significantly more dominant than in tumor. Tumor tissue had significantly higher TCR diversity than normal lung. Patients with more diverse tumor TCRs had worse survival.

The library came from three nested PCR rounds adapted from ARM-PCR protocols. Via MiXCR, TCRdb re-called the multiplex PCR reads, giving one row per CDR3 protein. The sample gives tens of thousands of distinct CDR3 sequences, about 60% of which show up once; around 20% is in the top ten. The template was RNA from unsorted bulk tissue. This clonotype was found once. As yet, its antigen is unknown. The sequenced sample consisted of lung tumor tissue. This clonotype originated in a man aged 50-60 years with non-small cell lung cancer.

CDR3 coding DNA: TGCAGTGCTACCCCCCAGGGCCTCTCTGGAAACACCATATATTTT. Residues: CSATPQGLSGNTIYF. The V and J genes are TRBV20-1 and TRBJ1-3, with D perhaps TRBD1 (5 bases). The CDR3 runs 15 residues. Germline values: CDR1 DFQATT, CDR2 SNEGSKA (reference sequence). V dropped 4 bases and J dropped 0 bases, with 13 bases sitting between them.